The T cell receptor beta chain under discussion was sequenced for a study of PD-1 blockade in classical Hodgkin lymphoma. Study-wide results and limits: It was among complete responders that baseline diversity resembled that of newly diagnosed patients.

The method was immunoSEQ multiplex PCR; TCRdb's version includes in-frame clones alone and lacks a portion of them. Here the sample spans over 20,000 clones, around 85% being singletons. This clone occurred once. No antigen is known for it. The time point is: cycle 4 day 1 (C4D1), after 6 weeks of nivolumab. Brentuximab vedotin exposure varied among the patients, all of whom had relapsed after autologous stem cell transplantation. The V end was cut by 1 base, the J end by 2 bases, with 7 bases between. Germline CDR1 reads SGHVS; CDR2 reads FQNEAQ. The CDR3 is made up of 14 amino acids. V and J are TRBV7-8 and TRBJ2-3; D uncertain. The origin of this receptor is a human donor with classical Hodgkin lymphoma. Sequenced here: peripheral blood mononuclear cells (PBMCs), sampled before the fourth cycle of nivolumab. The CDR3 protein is CASSLVLNTDTQYF. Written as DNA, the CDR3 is TGTGCCAGCAGCTTAGTTCTCAACACAGATACGCAGTATTTT.